The table lists the clone carrying this TCR beta chain with a few counts. These data belong to a study of blood T cell repertoires in COVID-19. Study overall: There were acute and convalescent COVID-19 samples, and they came from the United States, Italy and Spain. The analysed material was cDNA or gDNA that came from T cells, B-cell-depleted T cells, or PBMCs.

How the authors handled the data: Reference gene primer amplification in the assay estimated nucleated cell counts. This table comes from immunoSEQ multiplex PCR, and its TCRdb copy is limited to in-frame clones, with some not included. V and J calls and clone size follow that table, whereas D and trimming were derived from the DNA. The sample consists of fewer than 120,000 clones, around 90% of them appearing once. Looked up from germline, CDR1 is SGHRS and CDR2 is YFSETQ. V was cut by 4 bases and J by 3 bases, with 11 bases left in between. The CDR3 loop spans 14 amino acids. Material: peripheral blood. The V call is TRBV5-1, the J call TRBJ1-5, with no clear D. The clonotype originates from a human donor in a cohort sampled during active COVID-19. CDR3 sequence reads: CASSEGVNNQPQHF. The CDR3 region has the DNA TGCGCCAGCAGCGAGGGAGTAAACAATCAGCCCCAGCATTTT. Drawing the rest from reference TRBV5-1 and TRBJ1-5, the complete variable domain is KAGVTQTPRYLIKTRGQQVTLSCSPISGHRSVSWYQQTPGQGLQFLFEYFSETQRNKGNFPGRFSGRQFSNSRSEMNVSTLELGDSALYLCASSEGVNNQPQHFGDGTRLSIL.